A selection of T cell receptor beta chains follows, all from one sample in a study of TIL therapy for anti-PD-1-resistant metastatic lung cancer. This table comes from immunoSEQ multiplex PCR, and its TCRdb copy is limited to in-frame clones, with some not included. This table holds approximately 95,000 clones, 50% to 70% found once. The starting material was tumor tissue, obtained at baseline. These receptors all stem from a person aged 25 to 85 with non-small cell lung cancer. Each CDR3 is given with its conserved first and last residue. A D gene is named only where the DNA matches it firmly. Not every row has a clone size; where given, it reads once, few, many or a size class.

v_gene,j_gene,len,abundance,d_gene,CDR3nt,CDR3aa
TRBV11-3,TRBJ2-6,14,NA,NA,TGTGCCAGCAGCGGAGGCTCTGGGGCCAACGTCCTGACTTTC,CASSGGSGANVLTF
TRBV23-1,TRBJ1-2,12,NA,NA,TGCGCCAGCAGTCAATCGGGGCTTGACTACACCTTC,CASSQSGLDYTF
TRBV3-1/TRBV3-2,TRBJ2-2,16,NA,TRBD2,TGTGCCAGCAGCCGAGGACTAGCGGGAGGGCGGGGGGAGCTGTTTTTT,CASSRGLAGGRGELFF
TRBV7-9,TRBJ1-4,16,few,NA,TGTGCCAGCAGCTCCCCCGCGGGAGGGCCTAATGAAAAACTGTTTTTT,CASSSPAGGPNEKLFF
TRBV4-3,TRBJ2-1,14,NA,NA,TGCGCCAGCAGCCAAGACCCTTACGGGAATGAGCAGTTCTTC,CASSQDPYGNEQFF
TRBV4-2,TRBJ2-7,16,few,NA,TGTGCCAGCAGCCAAGGGCGGAGGGCAGCCCCCCTCGAGCAGTACTTC,CASSQGRRAAPLEQYF
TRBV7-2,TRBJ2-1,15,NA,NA,TGTGCCAGCAGCCAAAATCGTGGGACCGTCTATGAGCAGTTCTTC,CASSQNRGTVYEQFF
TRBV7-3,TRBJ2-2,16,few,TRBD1,TGTGCCAGCAGCCTGCGGACAGGGGTTGACACCGGGGAGCTGTTTTTT,CASSLRTGVDTGELFF
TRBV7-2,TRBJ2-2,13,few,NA,TGTGCCAGCAGCAATCAGGGCACCGGGGAGCTGTTTTTT,CASSNQGTGELFF
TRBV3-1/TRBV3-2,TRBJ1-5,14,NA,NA,TGTGCCAGCAGCTACGGGGAGGCTAGCCAGCCCCAGCATTTT,CASSYGEASQPQHF
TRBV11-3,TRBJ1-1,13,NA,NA,TGTGCCAGCAGCCCGGGGGACAACACTGAAGCTTTCTTT,CASSPGDNTEAFF
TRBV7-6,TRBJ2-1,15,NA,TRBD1,TGTGCCAGCAGCTTAGGGACAGGGGACTACAATGAGCAGTTCTTC,CASSLGTGDYNEQFF
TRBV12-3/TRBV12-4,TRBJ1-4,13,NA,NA,TGTGCCAGCAGTTTTAGGAGGGATGAAAAACTGTTTTTT,CASSFRRDEKLFF
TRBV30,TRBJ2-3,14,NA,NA,TGTGCCTGGAGTGTAGTCAGGGGCACAGATACGCAGTATTTT,CAWSVVRGTDTQYF
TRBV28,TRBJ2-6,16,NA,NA,TGTGCCAGCAGTCTCGGTGTGGGGGCTGGGGCCAACGTCCTGACTTTC,CASSLGVGAGANVLTF
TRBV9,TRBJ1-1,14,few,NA,TGTGCCAGCAGGCCCAGGGAATTGAACACTGAAGCTTTCTTT,CASRPRELNTEAFF
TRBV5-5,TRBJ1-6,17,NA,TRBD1,TGTGCCAGCAGCCGCTCGCCGACAGGGGGAGATGGTTCACCCCTCCACTTT,CASSRSPTGGDGSPLHF
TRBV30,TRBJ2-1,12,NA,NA,TGTGCCTGGAGCGGGACAAACAATGAGCAGTTCTTC,CAWSGTNNEQFF
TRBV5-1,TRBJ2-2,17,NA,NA,TGCGCCAGCGCCCCGGATCGTGGGGGGGCAGTTGGCGGGGAGCTGTTTTTT,CASAPDRGGAVGGELFF
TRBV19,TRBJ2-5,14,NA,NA,TGTGCCAGTAGTACCTCAGGAGGGCGAGAGACCCAGTACTTC,CASSTSGGRETQYF
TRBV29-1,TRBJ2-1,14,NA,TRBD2,TGCAGCGCCGATCGGGGGGGTTACGACGATGAGCAGTTCTTC,CSADRGGYDDEQFF
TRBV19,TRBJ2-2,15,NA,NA,TGTGCCAGTTCGCTGCGAGGGCAGACCACCGGGGAGCTGTTTTTT,CASSLRGQTTGELFF
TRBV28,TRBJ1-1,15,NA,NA,TGTGCCAGCAGTTTCGGGGGGCTCCACGGCACTGAAGCTTTCTTT,CASSFGGLHGTEAFF
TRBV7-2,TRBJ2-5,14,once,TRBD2,TGTGCCAGCAGCCCCGCGGGGGGACAAGAGACCCAGTACTTC,CASSPAGGQETQYF
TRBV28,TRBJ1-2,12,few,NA,TGTGCCAGCTCGACCATGGACTATGGCTACACCTTC,CASSTMDYGYTF
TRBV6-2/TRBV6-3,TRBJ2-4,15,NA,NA,TGTGCCAGCAGTCCAAGATACCTAGCCAAAAACATTCAGTACTTC,CASSPRYLAKNIQYF
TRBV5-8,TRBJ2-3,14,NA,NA,TGTGCCAGCAGCTCCCACCTGGGAACAGATACGCAGTATTTT,CASSSHLGTDTQYF
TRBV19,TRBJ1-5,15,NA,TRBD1,TGTGCCAGTAGTATCGGACAGGGGGGGGATCAGCCCCAGCATTTT,CASSIGQGGDQPQHF
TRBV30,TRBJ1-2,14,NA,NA,TGTGCCTGGAGTCCCCCACAGAGCTTCTATGGCTACACCTTC,CAWSPPQSFYGYTF
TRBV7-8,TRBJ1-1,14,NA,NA,TGTGCCAGCAGTTTTTCCCCAGGGATCACTGAAGCTTTCTTT,CASSFSPGITEAFF
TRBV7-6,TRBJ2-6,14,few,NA,TGTGCCAGCAGCCTAAACTCTGGGGCCAACGTCCTGACTTTC,CASSLNSGANVLTF
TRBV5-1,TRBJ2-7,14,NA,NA,TGCGCCAGCAGCCGGAGCGGCCAGTCATCCGAGCAGTACTTC,CASSRSGQSSEQYF
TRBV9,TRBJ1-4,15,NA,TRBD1,TGTGCCAGCAGCGTAGCGGGGGACAGCAATGAAAAACTGTTTTTT,CASSVAGDSNEKLFF
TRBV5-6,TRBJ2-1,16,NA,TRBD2,TGTGCCAGCAGCAATAGCGGGGGGATCTCCTACAATGAGCAGTTCTTC,CASSNSGGISYNEQFF
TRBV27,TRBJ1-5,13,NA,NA,TGTGCCAGCAGTTTGGACCTCAATCAGCCCCAGCATTTT,CASSLDLNQPQHF
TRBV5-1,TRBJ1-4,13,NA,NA,TGCGCCAGCAGCTTAGGGTCCGAAGAAAAACTGTTTTTT,CASSLGSEEKLFF
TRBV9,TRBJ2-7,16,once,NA,TGTGCCAGCAGCCCCGTCCCTGGGGGGACCTCCTACGAGCAGTACTTC,CASSPVPGGTSYEQYF
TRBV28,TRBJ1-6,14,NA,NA,TGTGCCAGCAGGTGGGAAACCTATAATTCACCCCTCCACTTT,CASRWETYNSPLHF
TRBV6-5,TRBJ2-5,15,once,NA,TGTGCCAGCAACAACCAACAGGTTCCCCAAGAGACCCAGTACTTC,CASNNQQVPQETQYF
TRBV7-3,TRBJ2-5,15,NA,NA,TGTGCCAGCAGCCCAAGTAGGGGGGAGGGCGAGACCCAGTACTTC,CASSPSRGEGETQYF